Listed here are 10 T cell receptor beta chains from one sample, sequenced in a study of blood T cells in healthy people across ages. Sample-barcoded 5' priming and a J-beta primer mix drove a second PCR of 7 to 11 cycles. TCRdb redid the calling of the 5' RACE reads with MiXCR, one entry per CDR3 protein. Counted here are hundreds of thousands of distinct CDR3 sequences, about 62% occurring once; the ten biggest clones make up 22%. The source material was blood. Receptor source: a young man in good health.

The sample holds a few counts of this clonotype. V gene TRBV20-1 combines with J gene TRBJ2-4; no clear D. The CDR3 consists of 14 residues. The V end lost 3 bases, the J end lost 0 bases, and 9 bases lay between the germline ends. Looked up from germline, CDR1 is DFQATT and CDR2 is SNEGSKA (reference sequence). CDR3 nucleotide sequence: TGCAGTGCTAGTCCCGGTCTAGCCAAAAACATTCAGTACTTC. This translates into CSASPGLAKNIQYF.

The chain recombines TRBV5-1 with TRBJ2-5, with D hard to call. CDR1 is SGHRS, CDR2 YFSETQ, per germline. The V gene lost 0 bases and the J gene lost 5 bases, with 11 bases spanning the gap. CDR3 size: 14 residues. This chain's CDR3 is CASSLGMSTETQYF. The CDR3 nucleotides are TGCGCCAGCAGCTTGGGTATGAGCACGGAGACCCAGTACTTC.

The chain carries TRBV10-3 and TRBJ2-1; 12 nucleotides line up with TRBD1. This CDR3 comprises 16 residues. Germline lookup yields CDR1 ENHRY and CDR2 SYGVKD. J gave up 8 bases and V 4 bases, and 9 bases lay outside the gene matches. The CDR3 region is CAISGDRDRGHHEQFF. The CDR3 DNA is TGTGCCATCAGTGGGGATCGGGACAGGGGGCACCATGAGCAGTTCTTC.

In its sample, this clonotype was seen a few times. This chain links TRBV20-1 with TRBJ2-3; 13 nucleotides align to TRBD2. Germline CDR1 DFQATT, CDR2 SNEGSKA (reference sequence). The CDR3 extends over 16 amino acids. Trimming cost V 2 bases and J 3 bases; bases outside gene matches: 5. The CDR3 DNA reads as TGCAGTGCTAGACCCTTGACTAGCGGGAGGACAGATACGCAGTATTTT. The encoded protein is CSARPLTSGRTDTQYF.

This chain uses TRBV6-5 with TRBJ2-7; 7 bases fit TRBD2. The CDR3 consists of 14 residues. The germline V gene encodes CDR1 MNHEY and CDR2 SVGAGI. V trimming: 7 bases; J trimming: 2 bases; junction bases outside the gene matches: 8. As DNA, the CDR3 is TGTGCCAGCACATGGGCCAGCGGGACCTACGAGCAGTACTTC. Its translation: CASTWASGTYEQYF.

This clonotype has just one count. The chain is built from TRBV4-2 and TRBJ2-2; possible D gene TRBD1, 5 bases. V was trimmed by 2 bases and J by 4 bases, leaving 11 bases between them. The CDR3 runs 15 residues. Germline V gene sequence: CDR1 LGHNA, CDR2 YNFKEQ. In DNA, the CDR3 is TGTGCCAGCAGCCAAAGGGGCGTGGGCACCGGGGAGCTGTTTTTT. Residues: CASSQRGVGTGELFF.

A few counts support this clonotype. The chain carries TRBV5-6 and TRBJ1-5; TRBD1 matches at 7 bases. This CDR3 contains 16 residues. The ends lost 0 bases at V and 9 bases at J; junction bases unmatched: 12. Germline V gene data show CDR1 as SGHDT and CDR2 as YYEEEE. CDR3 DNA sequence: TGTGCCAGCAGCTTGGGGGCAGGGGGTTGGGAACGGCCCCAGCATTTT. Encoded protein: CASSLGAGGWERPQHF.

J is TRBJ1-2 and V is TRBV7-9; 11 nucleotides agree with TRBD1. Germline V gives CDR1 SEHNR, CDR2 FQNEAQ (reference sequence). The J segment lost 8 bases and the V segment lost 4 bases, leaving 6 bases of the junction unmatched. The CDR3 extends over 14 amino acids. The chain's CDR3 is CASSSDRGLRGYTF. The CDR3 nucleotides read TGTGCCAGCAGCTCGGACAGGGGGCTTCGGGGCTACACCTTC.

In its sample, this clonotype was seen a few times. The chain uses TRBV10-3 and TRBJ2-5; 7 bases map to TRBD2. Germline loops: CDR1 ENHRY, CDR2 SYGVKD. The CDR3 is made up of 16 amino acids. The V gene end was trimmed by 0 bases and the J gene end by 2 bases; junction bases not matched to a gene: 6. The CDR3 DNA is TGTGCCATCAGTGAGTCAGGTAGCGGGTCACAAGAGACCCAGTACTTC. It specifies CAISESGSGSQETQYF.

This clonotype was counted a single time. The CDR3 nucleotides are TGTGCCAGCAGCCTCGGACAGGGTTTCTCTGGGGCCAACGTCCTGACTTTC. Protein sequence: CASSLGQGFSGANVLTF. The chain uses TRBV3-1 and TRBJ2-6, with TRBD1 matching over 8 bases. Trimming at V came to 4 bases and at J to 0 bases, leaving 5 bases not matched to a gene. CDR3 length equals 17 residues. CDR1 LGHDT and CDR2 YNNKEL come from the germline V gene (reference sequence). Full variable domain (remainder filled in from reference TRBV3-1 and TRBJ2-6): DTAVSQTPKYLVTQMGNDKSIKCEQNLGHDTMYWYKQDSKKFLKIMFSYNNKELIINETVPNRFSPKSPDKAHLNLHINSLELGDSAVYFCASSLGQGFSGANVLTFGAGSRLTVL.